One T cell receptor beta chain is described in this entry. The antigen remains undetermined. PCR involved 60 Vbeta and 13 Jbeta primers. Produced via immunoSEQ multiplex PCR; TCRdb's table is partial and in-frame only. There are approximately 150,000 clones in the sample; about three quarters occur only once, and about 1.7% lies in the top ten. This entry belongs to a study of cytomegalovirus exposure and HLA in healthy donors. Study results and limitations: When analyzed later, the rates of TCR association showed variation by HLA locus, with DRB1 the most and HLA-C the fewest. A later analysis reportedly identified an Asian-associated ancestry cluster as carrying fewer N-insertions than the 666-donor mean.

Germline V gene sequence: CDR1 WNHNN, CDR2 SYGVQD (reference sequence). V lost 8 bases and J 0 bases, leaving 11 bases between the germline ends. The CDR3 is 15 residues long. V is TRBV10-1 and J is TRBJ1-6; D is unresolved. Sequencing input: PBMCs. This TCR was sampled from a man in his forties or fifties in good health and CMV-seronegative. CDR3 coding DNA: TGCGCCAGCCTCCGGGTGAGCTCCTATAATTCACCCCTCCACTTT. It encodes CASLRVSSYNSPLHF.